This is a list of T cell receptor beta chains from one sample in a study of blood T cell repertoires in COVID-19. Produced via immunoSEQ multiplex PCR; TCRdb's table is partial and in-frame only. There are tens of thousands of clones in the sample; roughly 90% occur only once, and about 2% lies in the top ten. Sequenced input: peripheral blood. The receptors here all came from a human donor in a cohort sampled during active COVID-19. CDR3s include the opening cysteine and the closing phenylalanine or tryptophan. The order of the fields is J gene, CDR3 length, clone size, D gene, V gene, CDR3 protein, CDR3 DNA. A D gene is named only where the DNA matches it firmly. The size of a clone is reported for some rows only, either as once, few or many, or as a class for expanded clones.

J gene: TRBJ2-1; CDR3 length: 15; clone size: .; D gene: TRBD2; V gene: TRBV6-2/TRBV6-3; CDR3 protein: CASSLAGDSYNEQFF; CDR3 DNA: TGTGCCAGCAGTCTAGCGGGGGACTCCTACAATGAGCAGTTCTTC
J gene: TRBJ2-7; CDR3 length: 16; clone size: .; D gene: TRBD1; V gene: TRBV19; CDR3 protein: CASSIGGTGKPYEQYF; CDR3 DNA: TGTGCCAGTAGTATAGGAGGGACAGGGAAACCCTACGAGCAGTACTTC
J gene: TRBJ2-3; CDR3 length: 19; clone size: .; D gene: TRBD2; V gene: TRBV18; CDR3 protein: CASSPFRQREGLSTDTQYF; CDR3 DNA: TGTGCCAGCTCCCCTTTCCGCCAGCGGGAGGGCCTTAGCACAGATACGCAGTATTTT
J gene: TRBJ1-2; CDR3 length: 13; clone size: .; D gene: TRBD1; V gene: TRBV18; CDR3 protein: CASSRDRDYGYTF; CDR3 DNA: TGTGCCAGCTCACGGGACAGAGACTATGGCTACACCTTC
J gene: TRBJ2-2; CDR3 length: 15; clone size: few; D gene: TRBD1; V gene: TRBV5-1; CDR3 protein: CASSSGQGRTGELFF; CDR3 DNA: TGCGCCAGCAGCTCCGGACAGGGAAGGACCGGGGAGCTGTTTTTT
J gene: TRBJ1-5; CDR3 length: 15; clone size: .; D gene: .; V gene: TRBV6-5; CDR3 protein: CASATGVYSNQPQHF; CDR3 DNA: TGTGCCAGCGCAACGGGGGTTTATAGCAATCAGCCCCAGCATTTT
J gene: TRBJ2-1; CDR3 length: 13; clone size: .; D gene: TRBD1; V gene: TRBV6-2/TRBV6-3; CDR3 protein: CASGRTGENEQFF; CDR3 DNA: TGTGCCAGCGGCCGGACAGGGGAAAATGAGCAGTTCTTC
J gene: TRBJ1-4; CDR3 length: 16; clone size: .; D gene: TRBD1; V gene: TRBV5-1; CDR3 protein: CASRRQGGQTNEKLFF; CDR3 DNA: TGCGCCAGCAGGAGACAGGGGGGTCAAACTAATGAAAAACTGTTTTTT
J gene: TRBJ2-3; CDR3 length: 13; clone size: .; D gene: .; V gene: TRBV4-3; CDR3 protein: CASSQETADTQYF; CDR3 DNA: TGCGCCAGCAGCCAAGAAACGGCAGATACGCAGTATTTT
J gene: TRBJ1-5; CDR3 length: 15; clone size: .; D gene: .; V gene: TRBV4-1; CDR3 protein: CASSQDPGSSQPQHF; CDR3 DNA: TGCGCCAGCAGCCAAGACCCAGGTTCGAGTCAGCCCCAGCATTTT
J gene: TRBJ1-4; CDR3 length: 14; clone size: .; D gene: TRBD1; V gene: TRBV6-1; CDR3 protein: CASSEGQLGKKLFF; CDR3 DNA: TGTGCCAGCAGTGAGGGACAGCTTGGGAAAAAACTGTTTTTT
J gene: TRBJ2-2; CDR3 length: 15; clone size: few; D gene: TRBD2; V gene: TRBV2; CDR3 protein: CASYGTSGRNGELFF; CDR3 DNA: TGTGCCAGCTATGGAACTAGCGGGAGAAACGGGGAGCTGTTTTTT
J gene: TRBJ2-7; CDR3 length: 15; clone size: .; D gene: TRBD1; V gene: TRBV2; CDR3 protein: CASSEGGTGEWEQYF; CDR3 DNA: TGTGCCAGCAGTGAGGGAGGGACAGGGGAGTGGGAGCAGTACTTC
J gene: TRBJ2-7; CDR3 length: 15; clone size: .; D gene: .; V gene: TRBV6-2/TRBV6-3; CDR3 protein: CASSTREKLTYEQYF; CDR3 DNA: TGTGCCAGCAGCACACGGGAGAAGCTTACCTACGAGCAGTACTTC
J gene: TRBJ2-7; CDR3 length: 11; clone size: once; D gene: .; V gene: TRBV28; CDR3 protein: CASTSAYEQYF; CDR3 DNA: TGTGCCAGCACCTCAGCCTACGAGCAGTACTTC
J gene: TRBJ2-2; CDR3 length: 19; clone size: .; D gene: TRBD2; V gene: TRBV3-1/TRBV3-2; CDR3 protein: CASSQALGTSAPNTGELFF; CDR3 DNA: TGTGCCAGCAGCCAAGCCCTCGGGACTAGCGCACCGAACACCGGGGAGCTGTTTTTT
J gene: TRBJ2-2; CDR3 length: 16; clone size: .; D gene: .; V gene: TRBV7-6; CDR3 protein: CASSPRAGENTGELFF; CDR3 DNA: TGTGCCAGCAGCCCCCGGGCAGGGGAGAACACCGGGGAGCTGTTTTTT
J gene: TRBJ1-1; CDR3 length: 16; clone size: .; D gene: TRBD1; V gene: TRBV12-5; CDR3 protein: CASGRDRGDLWTEAFF; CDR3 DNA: TGTGCTAGTGGACGGGACAGGGGCGACTTGTGGACTGAAGCTTTCTTT
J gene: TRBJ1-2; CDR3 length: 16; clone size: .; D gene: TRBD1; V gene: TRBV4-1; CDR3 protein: CASSQPTGARAEGYTF; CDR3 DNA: TGCGCCAGCAGCCAACCTACAGGGGCGAGAGCGGAGGGCTACACCTTC
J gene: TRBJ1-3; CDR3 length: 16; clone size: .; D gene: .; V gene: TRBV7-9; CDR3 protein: CASSPRQQLSGNTIYF; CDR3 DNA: TGCGCCAGCAGCCCAAGACAGCAACTCTCTGGAAACACCATATATTTT
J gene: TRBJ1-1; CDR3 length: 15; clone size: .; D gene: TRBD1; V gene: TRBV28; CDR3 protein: CASSLSRTGNTEAFF; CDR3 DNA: TGTGCCAGCAGTTTGAGTAGGACAGGGAACACTGAAGCTTTCTTT
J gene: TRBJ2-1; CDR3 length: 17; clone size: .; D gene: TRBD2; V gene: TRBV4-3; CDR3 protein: CASSQDPREADYNEQFF; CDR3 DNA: TGCGCCAGCAGCCAAGATCCACGGGAGGCTGATTACAATGAGCAGTTCTTC
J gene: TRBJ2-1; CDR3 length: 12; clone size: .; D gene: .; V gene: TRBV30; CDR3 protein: CAWSVVWSEQFF; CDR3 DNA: TGTGCCTGGAGTGTAGTTTGGAGTGAGCAGTTCTTC
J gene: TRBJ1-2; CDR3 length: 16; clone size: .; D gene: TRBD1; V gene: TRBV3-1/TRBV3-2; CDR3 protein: CASSPGGRQGGYGYTF; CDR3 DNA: TGTGCCAGCAGCCCCGGAGGTAGACAGGGTGGCTATGGCTACACCTTC
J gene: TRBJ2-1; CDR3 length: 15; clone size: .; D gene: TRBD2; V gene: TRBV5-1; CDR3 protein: CASSLKSGGHNEQFF; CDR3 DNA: TGCGCCAGCAGCTTGAAATCGGGAGGCCACAATGAGCAGTTCTTC
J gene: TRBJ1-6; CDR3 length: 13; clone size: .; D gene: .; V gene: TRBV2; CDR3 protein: CASRTAPNSPLHF; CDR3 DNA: TGTGCCAGCAGGACAGCGCCGAATTCACCCCTCCACTTT
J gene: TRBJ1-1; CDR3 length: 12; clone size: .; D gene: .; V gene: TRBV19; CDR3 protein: CASSRPGGAAFF; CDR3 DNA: TGTGCCAGTAGTAGACCAGGTGGCGCGGCTTTCTTT
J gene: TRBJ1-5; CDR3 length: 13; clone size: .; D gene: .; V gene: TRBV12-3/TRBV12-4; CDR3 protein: CASNTGTGQPQHF; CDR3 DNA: TGTGCCAGCAACACGGGTACGGGTCAGCCCCAGCATTTT
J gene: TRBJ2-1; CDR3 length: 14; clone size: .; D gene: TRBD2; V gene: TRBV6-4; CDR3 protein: CASSEGLGYGEQFF; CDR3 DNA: TGTGCCAGCAGTGAGGGACTAGGGTACGGGGAGCAGTTCTTC
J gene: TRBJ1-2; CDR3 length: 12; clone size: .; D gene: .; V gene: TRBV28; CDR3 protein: CASSLITGGYTF; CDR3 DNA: TGTGCCAGCAGTTTAATAACAGGAGGCTACACCTTC
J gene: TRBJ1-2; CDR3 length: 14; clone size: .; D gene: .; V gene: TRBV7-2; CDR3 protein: CASSLDGGLYGYTF; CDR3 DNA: TGTGCCAGCAGCTTAGACGGAGGACTCTATGGCTACACCTTC
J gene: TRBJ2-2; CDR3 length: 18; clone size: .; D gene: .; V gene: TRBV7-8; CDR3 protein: CASSLARVKGGNTGELFF; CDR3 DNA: TGTGCCAGCAGCTTAGCGCGTGTAAAAGGGGGTAACACCGGGGAGCTGTTTTTT
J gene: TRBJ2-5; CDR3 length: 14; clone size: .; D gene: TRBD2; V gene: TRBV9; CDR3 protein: CASSYGRNQETQYF; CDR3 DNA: TGTGCCAGCAGCTACGGGAGGAACCAAGAGACCCAGTACTTC
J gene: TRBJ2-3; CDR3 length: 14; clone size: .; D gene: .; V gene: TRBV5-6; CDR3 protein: CASSLVRGTDTQYF; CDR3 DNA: TGTGCCAGCAGCTTGGTGCGGGGTACAGATACGCAGTATTTT
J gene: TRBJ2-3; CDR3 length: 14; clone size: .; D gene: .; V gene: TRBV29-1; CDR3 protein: CSSRTGNGGDTQYF; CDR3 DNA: TGCAGCTCCCGAACAGGGAATGGGGGAGATACGCAGTATTTT
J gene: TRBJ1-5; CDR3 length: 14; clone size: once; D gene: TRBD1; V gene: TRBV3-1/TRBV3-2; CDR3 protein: CASSHGQDGKPQHF; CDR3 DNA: TGTGCCAGCAGCCACGGACAGGATGGCAAGCCCCAGCATTTT
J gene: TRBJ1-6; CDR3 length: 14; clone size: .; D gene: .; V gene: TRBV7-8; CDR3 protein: CASSLGEYNSPLHF; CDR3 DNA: TGTGCCAGCAGCTTAGGGGAGTATAATTCACCCCTCCACTTT
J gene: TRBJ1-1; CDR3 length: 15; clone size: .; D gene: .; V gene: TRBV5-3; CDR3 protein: CARSLNRRMNTEAFF; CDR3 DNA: TGTGCCAGAAGCTTGAATCGGCGGATGAACACTGAAGCTTTCTTT
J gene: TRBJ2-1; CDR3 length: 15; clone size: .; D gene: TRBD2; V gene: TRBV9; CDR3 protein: CASSVASGGYNEQFF; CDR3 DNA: TGTGCCAGCAGCGTAGCTAGCGGTGGATACAATGAGCAGTTCTTC
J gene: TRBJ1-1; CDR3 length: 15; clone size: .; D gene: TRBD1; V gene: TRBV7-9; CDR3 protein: CASSTDRGVNTEAFF; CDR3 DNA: TGTGCCAGCAGCACGGACAGGGGGGTGAACACTGAAGCTTTCTTT
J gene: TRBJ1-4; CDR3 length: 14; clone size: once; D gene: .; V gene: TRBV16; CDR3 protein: CASSVQGNNEKLFF; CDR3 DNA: TGTGCCAGCAGCGTACAGGGAAATAATGAAAAACTGTTTTTT
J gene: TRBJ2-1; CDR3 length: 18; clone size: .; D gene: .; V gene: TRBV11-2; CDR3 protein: CASSFIVWAGSSYNEQFF; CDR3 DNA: TGTGCCAGCAGCTTTATCGTGTGGGCGGGAAGCTCCTACAATGAGCAGTTCTTC
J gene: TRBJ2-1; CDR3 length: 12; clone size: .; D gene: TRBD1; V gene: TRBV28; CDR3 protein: CASYRGGDEQFF; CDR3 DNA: TGTGCCAGCTACAGGGGTGGGGATGAGCAGTTCTTC
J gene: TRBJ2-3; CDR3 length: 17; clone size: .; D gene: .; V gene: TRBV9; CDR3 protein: CASSDDPRDNLTDTQYF; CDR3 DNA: TGTGCCAGCAGCGACGACCCCCGGGACAATCTCACAGATACGCAGTATTTT
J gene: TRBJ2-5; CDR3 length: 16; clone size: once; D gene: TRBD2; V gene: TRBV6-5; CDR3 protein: CASSYKTSGSQETQYF; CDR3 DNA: TGTGCCAGCAGTTACAAGACTAGCGGGAGCCAAGAGACCCAGTACTTC
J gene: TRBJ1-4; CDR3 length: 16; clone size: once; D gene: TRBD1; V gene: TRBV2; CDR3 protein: CASQGQGALANEKLFF; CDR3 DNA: TGTGCCAGCCAGGGACAGGGGGCGCTGGCTAATGAAAAACTGTTTTTT
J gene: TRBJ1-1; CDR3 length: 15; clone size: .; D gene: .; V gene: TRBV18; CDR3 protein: CASSPPRDTATEAFF; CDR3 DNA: TGTGCCAGCTCACCACCGCGCGACACGGCCACTGAAGCTTTCTTT
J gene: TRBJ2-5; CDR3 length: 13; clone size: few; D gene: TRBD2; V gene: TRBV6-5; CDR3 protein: CASGAGLAKTQYF; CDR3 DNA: TGTGCCAGCGGAGCTGGACTAGCGAAGACCCAGTACTTC
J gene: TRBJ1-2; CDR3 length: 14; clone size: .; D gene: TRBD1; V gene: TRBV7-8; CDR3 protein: CASSAGQGDYGYTF; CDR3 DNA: TGTGCCAGCAGCGCGGGACAGGGCGACTATGGCTACACCTTC